Sequencing of this T cell receptor (beta chain) was carried out in a study of blood T cell repertoires in COVID-19. Across the study: Samples taken during acute and convalescent COVID-19 were collected in the United States, Italy and Spain. T cells, B-cell-depleted T cells, or PBMCs provided the cDNA or gDNA that served as material.

CDR3 length: 14 amino acids. Per the germline V gene, CDR1 is MNHEY and CDR2 is SMNVEV (reference sequence). V lost 5 bases to trimming and J lost 3 bases, with 14 bases between them. Authors' processing steps: The authors estimated nucleated cell counts from reference gene primer amplification. This table comes from immunoSEQ multiplex PCR, and its TCRdb copy is limited to in-frame clones, with some not included. V and J calls and clone size are copied from that table; D and trimming were computed from the DNA. This table holds nearly 250,000 clones, roughly 86% found once. The receptor's source is a woman aged 55-70 years who had recovered from COVID-19. The sample consisted of peripheral blood. The rearrangement joins TRBV27 to TRBJ2-7; tentatively, D is TRBD2 (7 bases). CDR3 DNA sequence: TGTGCCAGCAGTCGGCGGGGAGGGGGCTACGAGCAGTACTTC. This translates into CASSRRGGGYEQYF.